This T cell receptor beta chain was sequenced for a study of tumor and adjacent non-tumor tissue in lung cancer. Study outcomes and limitations: Tumor tissue had significantly higher TCR diversity than normal lung. Tumor repertoires had a smaller top 100 clone share than normal lung. Higher tumor TCR diversity was associated with shorter survival.

Three rounds of nested PCR, following a modified ARM-PCR protocol, produced the TCRbeta library. Each CDR3 protein is one row after TCRdb ran MiXCR on the multiplex PCR reads. The sample shows some 80,000 distinct CDR3 sequences, roughly 80% of them seen only once. This sample's RNA came from whole unsorted tissue. This non-tumor lung sample came from over 3 cm beyond the tumor edge. CDR1 SGHAT and CDR2 FQNNGV come from the germline V gene. This CDR3 contains 14 residues. Note on this clonotype: Its cognate antigen is unknown. One end of the junction varies from germline; a read error may be responsible.

This TCR came from a man in his sixties with non-small cell lung cancer. The sequencing input was distant non-tumor lung tissue. This sequence joins TRBV11-2 and TRBJ2-7; no clear D. The CDR3 protein is CASSLDVSPYEQYF. In nucleotides, the CDR3 is TGTGCCAGCAGCTTAGACGTGAGCCCCTACGAGCAGTATTTC.